This T cell receptor beta chain derives from a study of CD8 T cells in ankylosing spondylitis. Study-level results: Among TCR beta sequences, a motif of roughly 8 highly homologous variants appeared characteristic of ankylosing spondylitis blood. Past research had described some motif variants in reactive arthritis synovial fluid and blood.

This clonotype was detected only a few times. Its antigen remains unidentified. Researchers built TCR beta libraries using quantitative 5'-RACE with molecular barcodes. TCRdb re-called the 5' RACE reads with MiXCR, one entry per CDR3 protein. The sample lists fewer than 200,000 distinct CDR3 sequences, 15% to 20% occurring once. CDR1 is SSHAT and CDR2 is FNYEAQ in the germline V gene (reference sequence). V lost 5 bases, J lost 1 base, and 4 bases stayed unmatched. The CDR3 loop spans 14 amino acids. The gene calls are TRBV7-7 and TRBJ2-5, with 7 bases lining up with TRBD1. The sequence was collected from a male donor aged 5-29 years with ankylosing spondylitis or in good health (not recorded which). Sequencing was done on a sample of blood, either unsorted or a sorted T cell fraction (not recorded which). The CDR3 reads CASSPGTAQETQYF. The CDR3 region has the DNA TGTGCCAGCAGCCCCGGGACAGCCCAAGAGACCCAGTACTTC. Full variable domain (rest looked up from reference TRBV7-7 and TRBJ2-5): GAGVSQSPRYKVTKRGQDVTLRCDPISSHATLYWYQQALGQGPEFLTYFNYEAQPDKSGLPSDRFSAERPEGSISTLTIQRTEQRDSAMYRCASSPGTAQETQYFGPGTRLLVL.